The rows below give T cell receptor beta chains drawn from one sample of a study of tumor-infiltrating lymphocytes in localized non-small cell lung cancer. TCRdb keeps only in-frame clones here, not all; method: immunoSEQ multiplex PCR. The sample records around 7,400 clones, roughly three quarters being singletons. Specimen: uninvolved lung tissue not adjacent to the tumor. All receptors derive from a human donor with non-small cell lung cancer. CDR3s include the opening cysteine and the closing phenylalanine or tryptophan. D genes are given only for firm matches. Clone size is given for some rows only: seen once, a few or many times, or a class if the clone is expanded.

14 | NA | TRBD2 | TRBJ2-5 | TRBV2 | CASRSGAGQETQYF | TGTGCCAGCAGGTCGGGAGCGGGACAAGAGACCCAGTACTTC
13 | NA | NA | TRBJ2-3 | TRBV9 | CASSQEGSDTQYF | TGTGCCAGCAGCCAGGAGGGGTCAGATACGCAGTATTTT
17 | NA | TRBD2 | TRBJ2-3 | TRBV19 | CASSIAAGGMATDTQYF | TGTGCCAGTAGTATAGCCGCGGGGGGAATGGCCACAGATACGCAGTATTTT
14 | NA | TRBD2 | TRBJ2-1 | TRBV6-1 | CASRGASGSNEQFF | TGTGCCAGCAGGGGGGCTAGCGGGAGCAATGAGCAGTTCTTC
13 | NA | NA | TRBJ1-3 | TRBV11-2 | CASSLGEENTIYF | TGTGCCAGCAGCCTAGGGGAGGAAAACACCATATATTTT
14 | once | TRBD2 | TRBJ2-3 | TRBV7-3 | CASSPGLAGDTQYF | TGTGCCAGCAGCCCCGGACTAGCGGGAGATACGCAGTATTTT
13 | NA | NA | TRBJ2-7 | TRBV11-2 | CASSTHSMGEQYF | TGTGCCAGCAGCACCCACTCGATGGGCGAGCAGTACTTC
15 | NA | NA | TRBJ1-3 | TRBV2 | CASNRESGPGNTIYF | TGTGCCAGCAATAGAGAGAGTGGTCCCGGAAACACCATATATTTT
14 | NA | TRBD1 | TRBJ1-2 | TRBV19 | CASSIQGQGGGYTF | TGTGCCAGTAGTATACAAGGACAGGGGGGCGGCTACACCTTC
10 | NA | NA | TRBJ2-7 | TRBV20-1 | CSASTYEQYF | TGCAGTGCTAGTACCTACGAGCAGTACTTC
14 | few | NA | TRBJ1-5 | TRBV19 | CASRDRSAGQPQHF | TGTGCCAGTAGGGACCGTTCGGCAGGACAGCCCCAGCATTTT
15 | NA | NA | TRBJ2-5 | TRBV15 | CATSRVAVGAGTQYF | TGTGCCACCAGCAGAGTAGCGGTGGGGGCCGGGACCCAGTACTTC
16 | NA | NA | TRBJ1-6 | TRBV6-5 | CASSSWGAEYNSPLHF | TGTGCCAGCAGTTCCTGGGGGGCGGAGTATAATTCACCCCTCCACTTT
14 | NA | NA | TRBJ1-1 | TRBV28 | CASSFLDRNTEAFF | TGTGCCAGCAGTTTTCTGGACAGGAACACTGAAGCTTTCTTT
14 | medium-sized | NA | TRBJ2-2 | TRBV2 | CASTRQGGAGELFF | TGTGCCAGCACCCGACAGGGAGGCGCCGGGGAGCTGTTTTTT
12 | NA | NA | TRBJ2-7 | TRBV9 | CASSVDGYEQYF | TGTGCCAGCAGCGTAGATGGCTACGAGCAGTACTTC
11 | NA | NA | TRBJ2-5 | TRBV6-6 | CASSYVTVQYF | TGTGCCAGCAGTTATGTAACCGTCCAGTACTTC
13 | NA | TRBD1 | TRBJ2-7 | TRBV29-1 | CSVIWDRDYEQYF | TGCAGCGTCATATGGGACAGAGATTACGAGCAGTACTTC
13 | NA | NA | TRBJ1-4 | TRBV27 | CASTSGGREKLFF | TGTGCCAGCACCTCTGGAGGGAGAGAAAAACTGTTTTTT
15 | few | NA | TRBJ2-2 | TRBV5-4 | CASSLRVGVTGELFF | TGTGCCAGCAGCTTACGGGTCGGGGTCACCGGGGAGCTGTTTTTT
13 | NA | NA | TRBJ1-2 | TRBV30 | CAWKNSLDYGYTF | TGTGCCTGGAAAAACAGCTTAGACTATGGCTACACCTTC
13 | NA | TRBD1 | TRBJ1-2 | TRBV19 | CASNTGGGYGYTF | TGTGCCAGTAATACAGGGGGTGGCTATGGCTACACCTTC
13 | NA | NA | TRBJ2-7 | TRBV7-2 | CASSLDLASAQYF | TGTGCCAGCAGCCTAGATCTCGCTAGCGCGCAGTACTTC
13 | NA | NA | TRBJ2-5 | TRBV2 | CASSTSQQETQYF | TGTGCCAGCTCAACTAGCCAACAAGAGACCCAGTACTTC
14 | NA | TRBD2 | TRBJ2-5 | TRBV9 | CASSREGGGETQYF | TGTGCCAGCAGCAGGGAGGGCGGGGGAGAGACCCAGTACTTC
16 | NA | NA | TRBJ1-4 | TRBV5-1 | CASSPMSSTTNEKLFF | TGCGCCAGCAGCCCCATGTCCTCGACAACTAATGAAAAACTGTTTTTT
12 | NA | NA | TRBJ1-1 | TRBV29-1 | CSAVHGGTEAFF | TGCAGCGCTGTACATGGGGGGACTGAAGCTTTCTTT
13 | NA | NA | TRBJ1-2 | TRBV5-1 | CASSFGGDYGYTF | TGCGCCAGCAGCTTCGGGGGAGACTATGGCTACACCTTC
12 | NA | NA | TRBJ1-2 | TRBV9 | CASSDRISGYTF | TGTGCCAGCAGCGATCGAATATCGGGCTACACCTTC
11 | medium-sized | NA | TRBJ2-7 | TRBV27 | CASSLEYEQYF | TGTGCCAGCAGTCTCGAATACGAGCAGTACTTC
16 | NA | TRBD1 | TRBJ1-6 | TRBV6-5 | CASSYMDRGANSPLHF | TGTGCCAGCAGTTACATGGACAGGGGCGCTAATTCACCCCTCCACTTT
14 | NA | TRBD1 | TRBJ1-2 | TRBV6-6 | CASTYRGEGYGYTF | TGTGCCAGCACCTACAGGGGCGAGGGGTATGGCTACACCTTC
8 | NA | NA | TRBJ1-6 | TRBV30 | CAAGPLHF | TGTGCCGCGGGACCCCTCCACTTT
15 | NA | TRBD2 | TRBJ2-3 | TRBV14 | CASSQAGLVSDTQYF | TGTGCCAGCAGCCAAGCGGGACTAGTCTCAGATACGCAGTATTTT
12 | NA | NA | TRBJ2-7 | TRBV9 | CASSVGGDEQYF | TGTGCCAGCAGCGTTGGCGGGGACGAGCAGTACTTC
12 | NA | NA | TRBJ2-7 | TRBV19 | CASSSGSYEQYF | TGTGCCAGTAGTTCAGGGTCCTACGAGCAGTACTTC
13 | NA | TRBD1 | TRBJ1-5 | TRBV6-1 | CASSSRGLEPQHF | TGTGCCAGCAGTAGTAGGGGGCTGGAGCCCCAGCATTTT
15 | NA | TRBD2 | TRBJ2-7 | TRBV27 | CASSQRLAGVYEQYF | TGTGCCAGCAGTCAACGCCTAGCGGGAGTATACGAGCAGTACTTC
14 | NA | TRBD2 | TRBJ2-3 | TRBV5-1 | CASSLVAGKDTQYF | TGCGCCAGCAGCTTGGTAGCGGGGAAAGATACGCAGTATTTT
17 | NA | TRBD1 | TRBJ2-2 | TRBV7-9 | CASSLVSTGGRTGELFF | TGTGCCAGCAGCTTAGTATCGACAGGGGGCCGGACCGGGGAGCTGTTTTTT